The T cell receptor (beta chain) under discussion was sequenced for a study of blood T cell repertoires in COVID-19. For the study at large: Whether acute or convalescent, the COVID-19 samples came from the United States, Italy and Spain. The analysed material was cDNA or gDNA that came from T cells, B-cell-depleted T cells, or PBMCs.

Original data processing: Researchers report that nucleated cell counts were estimated from reference gene primer amplification. The method was immunoSEQ multiplex PCR; TCRdb's version includes in-frame clones alone and lacks a portion of them. Clone size and the V and J calls come from that table; the DNA yielded D and trimming. The sample lists 45,000 or so clones; approximately 85% were seen once. Specimen: peripheral blood. The receptor was derived from a woman of 80 years or more with acute or convalescent COVID-19.

The CDR3 loop reads CASSPLRGTYEQYF. CDR3 bases: TGTGCCAGCAGCCCCCTTAGGGGTACCTACGAGCAGTACTTC. The chain recombines TRBV3-1 (or the pseudogene TRBV3-2) with TRBJ2-7; tentative D call: TRBD1 (5 bases). Germline CDR1 is LGHDT and CDR2 is YNNKEL (reference sequence). The V end lost 4 bases, the J end lost 2 bases, and 12 bases lay between the germline ends. The CDR3 spans 14 residues.